The entry below gives a single T cell receptor (beta chain) sequence along with its context. This beta chain is a stray sequence in a library constructed for alpha chains; its clone size is not meaningful. This entry comes from a study of spatial heterogeneity in lung cancer. Turning to the study itself: An average of more than ten raw reads was observed per unique TCR and UMI combination.

Each molecule of TCR cDNA was tagged with one unique molecular identifier. TCRdb reanalysed the 5' RACE reads using MiXCR and keeps one entry per CDR3 protein. The sample has 4,000 to 5,000 distinct CDR3 sequences; about 23% are singletons. Time point in this sample: sample taken at primary tumor resection. Tumor, nontumor lung or frozen PBMC supplied whole RNA that was sequenced unsorted. CDR3 length equals 15 residues. J gave up 2 bases and V 5 bases, and 5 bases lay outside the gene matches. Germline V gene lookup returns CDR1 SQVTM and CDR2 ANQGSEA. Here the sequenced sample was PBMCs, taken at surgery. This clonotype was sampled from a female donor with early-stage non-small cell lung cancer. The chain carries TRBV29-1 and TRBJ2-6; the match to TRBD1 covers 8 bases. For the CDR3, the DNA is TGCAGCGTTTCTACAGGGGGAACTGGGGCCAACGTCCTGACTTTC. This translates into CSVSTGGTGANVLTF. The entire variable domain, with the rest obtained from reference TRBV29-1 and TRBJ2-6, is as follows: SAVISQKPSRDICQRGTSLTIQCQVDSQVTMMFWYRQQPGQSLTLIATANQGSEATYESGFVIDKFPISRPNLTFSTLTVSNMSPEDSSIYLCSVSTGGTGANVLTFGAGSRLTVL.